This T cell receptor (beta chain) came from a study of glioma-infiltrating T cells. The study, taken as a whole, reports: Non-neoplastic patients had below-expected tissue-blood divergence, while all gliomas exceeded expectation.

Many counts were recorded for this clonotype. Its antigen is undetermined. This CDR3 spans 12 amino acids. V lost 0 bases, J lost 5 bases, and 3 bases lay in between. Germline V gene lookup returns CDR1 MNHEY and CDR2 SVGEGT. Using RNA template, CDR3s of TCR alpha and beta were amplified with iRepertoire arm-PCR. One-step reverse transcription and amplification started from approximately 100-400 ng of tissue mRNA or PBMC total RNA. TCRdb reprocessed the multiplex PCR reads with MiXCR, giving one entry per CDR3 protein. The repertoire holds approximately 120,000 distinct CDR3 sequences, roughly 24% seen once, with roughly 15% in the top ten.

This clonotype was obtained from a human donor with low-grade glioma or glioblastoma, undergoing nonglioma brain surgery, or in good health (not recorded which). Sequenced sample: glioma tissue, nonneoplastic brain tissue, or PBMCs (not recorded which). V usage is TRBV6-2 or TRBV6-3 and J usage is TRBJ2-3; D is unclear. The CDR3 bases are TGTGCCAGCAGTTACTCGAAAGATACGCAGTATTTT. Translation: CASSYSKDTQYF.